The clone carrying this T cell receptor (beta chain) has only a few counts. Gene names and germline refer to mouse. The CDR3 goes on 4 residues after the read ends, and that part is filled in from the germline J gene. The sorting of pooled cutaneous lymph node cells relied on CD4, CD8alpha, NKG2D, NKG2ACE and other markers. This CDR3 is built from 16 residues. Looked up from germline, CDR1 is GKSSPN and CDR2 is SITVG. V dropped 4 bases and J dropped 0; count of bases not matched to a gene: 6. The data belong to a study of CD8+ T cells in alopecia areata. After isolation, RNA underwent reverse transcription to generate cDNA as the sequencing template. Only in-frame clones appear in the TCRdb table, and some are missing; sequencing was by immunoSEQ multiplex PCR. The sample was found to contain more than 250,000 clones, and every one recurs.

This clonotype was obtained from a C3H/HeJ mouse with alopecia areata. These mice share the MHC haplotype H2-k. The V call is TRBV31, the J call TRBJ2-3; 11 bases line up with TRBD2. The sequencing input was CD4+ T cells sorted from a lymph node. This CDR3 is CAWTPGLGGSAETLYF. The covered CDR3 bases are TGTGCCTGGACCCCTGGACTGGGGGGCAGTGCAGAA.